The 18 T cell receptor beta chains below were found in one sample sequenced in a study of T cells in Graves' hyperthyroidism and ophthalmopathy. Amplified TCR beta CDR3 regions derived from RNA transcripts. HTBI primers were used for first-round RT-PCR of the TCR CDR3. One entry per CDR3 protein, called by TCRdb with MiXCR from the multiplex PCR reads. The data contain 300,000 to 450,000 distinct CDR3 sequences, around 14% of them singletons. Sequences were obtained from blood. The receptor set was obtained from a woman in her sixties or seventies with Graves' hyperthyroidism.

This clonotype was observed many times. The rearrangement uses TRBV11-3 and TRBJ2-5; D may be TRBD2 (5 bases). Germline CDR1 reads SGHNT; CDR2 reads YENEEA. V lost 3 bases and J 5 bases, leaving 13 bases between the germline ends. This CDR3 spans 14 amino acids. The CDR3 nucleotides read TGTGCCAGCAGCTTCCACGGGGAGCTTGAGACCCAGTACTTC. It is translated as CASSFHGELETQYF.

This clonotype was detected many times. The DNA for the CDR3 is TGTGCCTGGAGCACCGTGGATACGCAGTATTTT. Amino acids: CAWSTVDTQYF. The chain is built from TRBV30 and TRBJ2-3, with D unresolved. Per the germline V gene, CDR1 is GTSNPN and CDR2 is SVGIG (reference sequence). This CDR3 spans 11 amino acids. V was trimmed by 3 bases and J by 6 bases, leaving 7 bases between them.

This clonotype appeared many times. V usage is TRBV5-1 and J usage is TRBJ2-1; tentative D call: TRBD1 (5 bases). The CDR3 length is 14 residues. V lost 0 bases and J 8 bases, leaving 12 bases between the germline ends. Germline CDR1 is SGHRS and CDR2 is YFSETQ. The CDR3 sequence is CASSLGPGQDEQFF. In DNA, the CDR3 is TGCGCCAGCAGCTTGGGGCCAGGACAAGATGAGCAGTTCTTC.

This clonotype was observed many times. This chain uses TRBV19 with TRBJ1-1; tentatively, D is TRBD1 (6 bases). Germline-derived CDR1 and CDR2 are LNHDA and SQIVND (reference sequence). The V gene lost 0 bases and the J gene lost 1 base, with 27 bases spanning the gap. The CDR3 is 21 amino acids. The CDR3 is CASSIDVRVGGTIRWNTEAFF. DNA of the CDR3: TGTGCCAGTAGTATAGATGTGAGGGTAGGGGGTACGATTCGGTGGAACACTGAAGCTTTCTTT. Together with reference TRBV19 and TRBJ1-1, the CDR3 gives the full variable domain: DGGITQSPKYLFRKEGQNVTLSCEQNLNHDAMYWYRQDPGQGLRLIYYSQIVNDFQKGDIAEGYSVSREKKESFPLTVTSAQKNPTAFYLCASSIDVRVGGTIRWNTEAFFGQGTRLTVV.

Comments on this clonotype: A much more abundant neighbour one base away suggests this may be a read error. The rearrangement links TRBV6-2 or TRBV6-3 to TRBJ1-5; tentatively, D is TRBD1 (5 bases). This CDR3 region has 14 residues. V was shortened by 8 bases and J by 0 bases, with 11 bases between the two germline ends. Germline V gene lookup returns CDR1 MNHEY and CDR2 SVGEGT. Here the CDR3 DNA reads TGTGCCAGCCAGGGAGCCGATAGCAATCAGCCCCAGCATTTT. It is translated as CASQGADSNQPQHF.

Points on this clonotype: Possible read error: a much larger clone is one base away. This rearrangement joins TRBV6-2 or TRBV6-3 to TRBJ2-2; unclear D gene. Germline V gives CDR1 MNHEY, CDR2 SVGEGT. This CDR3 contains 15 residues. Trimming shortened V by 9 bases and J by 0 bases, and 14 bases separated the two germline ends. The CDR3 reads CASAWQNPNTGELFF. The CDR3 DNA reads TGTGCCAGTGCCTGGCAGAACCCGAACACCGGGGAGCTGTTTTTT.

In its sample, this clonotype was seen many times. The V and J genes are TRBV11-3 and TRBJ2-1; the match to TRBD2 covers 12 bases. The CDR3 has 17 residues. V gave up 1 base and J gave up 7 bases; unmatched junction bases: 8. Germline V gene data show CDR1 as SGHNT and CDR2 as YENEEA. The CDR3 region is CASSLGSLAGGGNEQFF. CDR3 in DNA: TGTGCCAGCAGCTTAGGGAGTCTAGCGGGAGGGGGGAATGAGCAGTTCTTC.

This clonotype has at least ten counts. CDR3 protein: CASSTSPGNPQGEQFF. Written as DNA, the CDR3 is TGTGCCAGCAGCACAAGCCCCGGGAACCCCCAGGGTGAGCAGTTCTTC. The chain couples TRBV11-2 to TRBJ2-1, with D perhaps being TRBD1 or TRBD2 (5 bases each). Germline CDR1 reads SGHAT; CDR2 reads FQNNGV. Trimming removed 5 bases at V and 9 bases at J, with 23 bases between. The CDR3 extends over 16 amino acids.

CDR3 amino acids: CASRSGSRGYTF. The CDR3 DNA reads TGTGCCAGCCGGAGCGGGTCTCGAGGCTACACCTTC. V usage is TRBV7-9 and J usage is TRBJ1-2, with D unresolved. The CDR3 is 12 amino acids. Looked up from germline, CDR1 is SEHNR and CDR2 is FQNEAQ (reference sequence). The V end lost 8 bases, the J end lost 8 bases, and 15 bases lay between the germline ends. The entire variable domain, with the rest obtained from reference TRBV7-9 and TRBJ1-2, is as follows: DTGVSQNPRHKITKRGQNVTFRCDPISEHNRLYWYRQTLGQGPEFLTYFQNEAQLEKSRLLSDRFSAERPKGSFSTLEIQRTEQGDSAMYLCASRSGSRGYTFGSGTRLTVV.

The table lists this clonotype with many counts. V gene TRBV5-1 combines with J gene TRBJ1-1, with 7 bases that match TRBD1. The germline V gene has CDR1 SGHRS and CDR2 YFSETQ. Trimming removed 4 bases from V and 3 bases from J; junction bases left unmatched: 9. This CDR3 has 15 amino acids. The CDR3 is CASSPLQGMDTEAFF. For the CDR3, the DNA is TGCGCCAGCAGCCCCTTACAGGGGATGGACACTGAAGCTTTCTTT.

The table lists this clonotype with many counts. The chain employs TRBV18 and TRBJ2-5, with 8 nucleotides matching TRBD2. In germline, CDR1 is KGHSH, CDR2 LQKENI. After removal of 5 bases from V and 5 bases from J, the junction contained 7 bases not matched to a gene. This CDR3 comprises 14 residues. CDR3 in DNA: TGTGCCAGCTCATCACGGGAGGGCTGGGAGACCCAGTACTTC. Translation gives CASSSREGWETQYF. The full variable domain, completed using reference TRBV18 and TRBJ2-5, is NAGVMQNPRHLVRRRGQEARLRCSPMKGHSHVYWYRQLPEEGLKFMVYLQKENIIDESGMPKERFSAEFPKEGPSILRIQQVVRGDSAAYFCASSSREGWETQYFGPGTRLLVL.

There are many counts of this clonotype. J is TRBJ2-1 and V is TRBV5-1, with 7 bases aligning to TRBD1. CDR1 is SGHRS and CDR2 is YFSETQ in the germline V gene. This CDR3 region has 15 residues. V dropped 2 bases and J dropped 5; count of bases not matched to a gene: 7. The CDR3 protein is CASSFEGAQNNEQFF. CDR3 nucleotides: TGCGCCAGCAGCTTCGAGGGGGCGCAGAACAATGAGCAGTTCTTC.

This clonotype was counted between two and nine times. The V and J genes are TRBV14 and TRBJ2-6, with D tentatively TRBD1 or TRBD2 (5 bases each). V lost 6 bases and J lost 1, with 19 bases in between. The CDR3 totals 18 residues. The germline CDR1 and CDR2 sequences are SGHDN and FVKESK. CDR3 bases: TGTGCCAGCAGACTATCGGGGCCAGGTGCTTCTGGGGCCAACGTCCTGACTTTC. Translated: CASRLSGPGASGANVLTF.

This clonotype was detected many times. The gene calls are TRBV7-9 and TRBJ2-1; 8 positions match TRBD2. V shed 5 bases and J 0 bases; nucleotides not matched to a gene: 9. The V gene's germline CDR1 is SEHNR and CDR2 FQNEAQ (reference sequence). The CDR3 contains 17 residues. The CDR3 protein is CASSHTSGGSSYNEQFF. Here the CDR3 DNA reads TGTGCCAGCAGCCATACTAGCGGAGGGAGCTCCTACAATGAGCAGTTCTTC. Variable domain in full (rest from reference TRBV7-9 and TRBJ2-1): DTGVSQNPRHKITKRGQNVTFRCDPISEHNRLYWYRQTLGQGPEFLTYFQNEAQLEKSRLLSDRFSAERPKGSFSTLEIQRTEQGDSAMYLCASSHTSGGSSYNEQFFGPGTRLTVL.

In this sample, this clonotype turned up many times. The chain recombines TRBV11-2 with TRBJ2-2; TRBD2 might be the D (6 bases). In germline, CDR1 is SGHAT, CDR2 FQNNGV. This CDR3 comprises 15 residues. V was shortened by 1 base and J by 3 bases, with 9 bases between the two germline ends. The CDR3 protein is CASSLGEVDTGELFF. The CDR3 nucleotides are TGTGCCAGCAGCTTAGGGGAGGTGGACACCGGGGAGCTGTTTTTT.

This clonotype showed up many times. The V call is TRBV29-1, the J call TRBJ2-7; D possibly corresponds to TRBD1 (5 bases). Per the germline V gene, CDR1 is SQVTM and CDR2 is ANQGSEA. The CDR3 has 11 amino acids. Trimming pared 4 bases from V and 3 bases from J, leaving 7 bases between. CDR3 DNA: TGCAGCGTTGGACAGATCTACGAGCAGTACTTC. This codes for CSVGQIYEQYF.

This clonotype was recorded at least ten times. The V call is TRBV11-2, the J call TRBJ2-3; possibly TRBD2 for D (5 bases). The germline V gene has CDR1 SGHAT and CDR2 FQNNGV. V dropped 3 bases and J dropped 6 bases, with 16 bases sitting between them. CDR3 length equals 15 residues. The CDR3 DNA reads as TGTGCCAGCAGCTTGGTACTAGTTTTAAGTGATACGCAGTATTTT. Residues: CASSLVLVLSDTQYF. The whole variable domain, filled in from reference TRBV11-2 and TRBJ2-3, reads EAGVAQSPRYKIIEKRQSVAFWCNPISGHATLYWYQQILGQGPKLLIQFQNNGVVDDSQLPKDRFSAERLKGVDSTLKIQPAKLEDSAVYLCASSLVLVLSDTQYFGPGTRLTVL.

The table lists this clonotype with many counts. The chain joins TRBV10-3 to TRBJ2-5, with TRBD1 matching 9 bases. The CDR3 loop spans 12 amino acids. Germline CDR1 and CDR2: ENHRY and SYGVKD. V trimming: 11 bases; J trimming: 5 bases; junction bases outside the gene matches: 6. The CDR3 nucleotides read TGTGCCGCACAGGGGGCGGAGGAGACCCAGTACTTC. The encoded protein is CAAQGAEETQYF.